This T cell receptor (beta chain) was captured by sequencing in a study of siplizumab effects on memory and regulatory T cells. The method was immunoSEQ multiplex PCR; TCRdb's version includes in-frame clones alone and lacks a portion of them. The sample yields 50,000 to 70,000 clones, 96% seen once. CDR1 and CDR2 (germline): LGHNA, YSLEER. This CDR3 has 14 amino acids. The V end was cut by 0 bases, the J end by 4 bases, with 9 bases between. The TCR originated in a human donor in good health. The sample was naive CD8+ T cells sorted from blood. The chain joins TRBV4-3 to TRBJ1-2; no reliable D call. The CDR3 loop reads CASSQDRSVYGYTF. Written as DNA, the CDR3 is TGCGCCAGCAGCCAAGATCGGTCAGTCTATGGCTACACCTTC.